Below, 9 T cell receptor beta chains from the same sample are listed, as sequenced in a study of cytomegalovirus exposure and HLA in healthy donors. The study ran its PCR with 60 Vbeta and 13 Jbeta primers. TCRdb keeps only in-frame clones here, not all; method: immunoSEQ multiplex PCR. The sample contains about 130,000 clones, about 72% of which appear only once. Sequenced material: PBMCs. Receptor source: a man aged 25 to 40 in good health and CMV-seropositive.

V is TRBV6-5 and J is TRBJ2-3; 8 nucleotides match TRBD2. Germline loops: CDR1 MNHEY, CDR2 SVGAGI. CDR3 length equals 16 residues. J lost 0 bases, V lost 0 bases, and 2 bases had no gene match. In nucleotides, the CDR3 is TGTGCCAGCAGTTACTCGCCTAGCGGGAGCACAGATACGCAGTATTTT. This gives the protein CASSYSPSGSTDTQYF.

This clone was seen a handful of times. V is TRBV6-1 and J is TRBJ1-5, with TRBD1 matching 8 bases. Looked up from germline, CDR1 is MNHNS and CDR2 is SASEGT. This CDR3 has 16 residues. J was trimmed by 2 bases and V by 4 bases; bases with no gene match: 7. This CDR3 reads CASSAATGVGNQPQHF. As DNA, the CDR3 is TGTGCCAGCAGTGCCGCGACAGGGGTAGGCAATCAGCCCCAGCATTTT.

The table lists this clone with a few counts. This chain uses TRBV6-6 with TRBJ2-1; 8 bases agree with TRBD2. Germline V gene data show CDR1 as MNHNY and CDR2 as SVGAGI (reference sequence). Losses at the gene ends were 7 bases for V and 7 bases for J; bases not matched to a gene: 12. This CDR3 region has 15 residues. CDR3 amino acids: CASTNGRGEFNEQFF. In DNA form, the CDR3 reads TGTGCCAGCACCAACGGGCGGGGGGAGTTTAATGAGCAGTTCTTC.

The V and J genes are TRBV6-5 and TRBJ2-7; 8 bases map to TRBD1. With V trimmed by 5 bases and J by 5 bases, 8 bases remained unmatched. Germline loops: CDR1 MNHEY, CDR2 SVGAGI. The length of the CDR3 is 14 residues. This CDR3 reads CASSLGQGFHEQYF. CDR3 nucleotide sequence: TGTGCCAGCAGTCTTGGACAGGGTTTCCACGAGCAGTACTTC.

The J gene is TRBJ1-1, the V gene TRBV6-5; perhaps TRBD1 as D (5 bases). Trimming took 10 bases from V and 0 from J, leaving 12 bases between them. Germline CDR1 is MNHEY and CDR2 is SVGAGI. CDR3 length equals 13 residues. CDR3 sequence: CAIRQPLNTEAFF. In nucleotides, the CDR3 is TGTGCCATCAGACAGCCCCTGAACACTGAAGCTTTCTTT.

V gene TRBV4-2 combines with J gene TRBJ1-2; TRBD1 agrees at 8 bases. Germline-derived CDR1 and CDR2 are LGHNA and YNFKEQ. The CDR3 totals 15 residues. The V gene end was trimmed by 6 bases and the J gene end by 0 bases; junction bases not matched to a gene: 6. The DNA of the CDR3 is TGTGCCAGCAGACCGGGACAGGCATCTAACTATGGCTACACCTTC. Translation gives CASRPGQASNYGYTF.

The chain recombines TRBV30 with TRBJ2-3; 9 bases map to TRBD2. The trim removed 0 bases at V and 4 bases at J, leaving 11 bases unmatched. This CDR3 has 17 amino acids. Germline V gene lookup returns CDR1 GTSNPN and CDR2 SVGIG (reference sequence). The CDR3 region has the DNA TGTGCCTGGAGTGTAGTATATGGGCTAGCGGGACCAGATACGCAGTATTTT. Residues: CAWSVVYGLAGPDTQYF.

The rearrangement uses TRBV5-4 and TRBJ2-7, with a tentative D call TRBD2 (6 bases). The CDR3 covers 15 residues. Deletions cut 3 bases from V and 3 bases from J, with 16 bases between. Germline V gene sequence: CDR1 SGHNT, CDR2 YYREEE (reference sequence). The CDR3 loop reads CASSWTGTESYEQYF. CDR3 DNA: TGTGCCAGCAGCTGGACCGGGACTGAGAGCTACGAGCAGTACTTC.

The rearrangement uses TRBV6-1 and TRBJ2-7, with unresolved D. This CDR3 comprises 14 residues. CDR1 and CDR2 (germline): MNHNS, SASEGT. Trimming took off 2 bases at V and 0 bases at J, with 8 bases between the two ends. The CDR3 sequence: CASSELRPSYEQYF. The CDR3 nucleotides read TGTGCCAGCAGTGAACTGCGGCCCTCCTACGAGCAGTACTTC.